The clone carrying this TCR beta chain was detected a few times. The antigen is unknown. TCRdb used MiXCR to reprocess the 5' RACE reads, holding one entry per CDR3 protein. Of roughly 100,000 distinct CDR3 sequences listed, about an eighth are singletons. The record originates from a study of early T cells in non-severe SARS-CoV-2 infection. Unmatched junction bases numbered 2, after V lost 1 base and J lost 0 bases. Germline V gene sequence: CDR1 MGHRA, CDR2 YSYEKL. The CDR3 sequence is 15 residues long. Study-wide results and limits: VDJdb matching skewed toward anti-spike CD8 responses, missing private and CD4 specificities.

The chain has TRBV4-1 and TRBJ2-7, with TRBD2 identical over 8 bases. The origin of this receptor is an adult who was a healthcare worker with PCR-confirmed SARS-CoV-2 infection or an uninfected control (not recorded which). The material sequenced was whole blood. CDR3 in amino acids: CASSQAGRASYEQYF. DNA of the CDR3: TGCGCCAGCAGCCAAGCCGGGAGGGCCTCCTACGAGCAGTACTTC.